This T cell receptor (beta chain) originates from a study of T cells expressing NK-cell markers. TCRdb reworked the 5' RACE reads into one entry per CDR3 protein, no DNA. This sample's clone table lists more than 400,000 distinct CDR3 sequences. This CDR3 comprises 15 residues. The germline CDR1 and CDR2 sequences are SNHLY and FYNNEI. The sequence was obtained from a woman aged 18 to 75 in good health. This chain links TRBV2 with TRBJ2-1. Source material: blood T cells: a sorted CD56 or NKG2C T cell subset, CD4+ or CD8+ T cells, or bulk PBMC T cells (not recorded which). CDR3 loop: CASSESFSSYNEQFF.